Below are 8 T cell receptor beta chains sequenced from a single sample in a study of blood T cell repertoires in COVID-19. The repertoire was sequenced with immunoSEQ multiplex PCR; TCRdb's copy has only in-frame clones and lacks some. The sample contains 250,000 to 350,000 clones, about 90% of which appear only once. The sequenced sample was peripheral blood. The receptors originated from a woman aged 25 to 39 with COVID-19, enrolled during active disease.

This chain links TRBV10-3 with TRBJ2-1; D ambiguous. The CDR3 consists of 15 residues. The V end lost 0 bases, the J end lost 0 bases, and 6 bases lay between the germline ends. Germline loops: CDR1 ENHRY, CDR2 SYGVKD. Here the CDR3 DNA reads TGTGCCATCAGTGAGTCGGAGAGCTCCTACAATGAGCAGTTCTTC. Protein sequence: CAISESESSYNEQFF.

J is TRBJ1-5 and V is TRBV5-1; TRBD1 matches 8 bases. The J segment lost 5 bases and the V segment lost 0 bases, leaving 4 bases of the junction unmatched. The CDR3 runs 15 residues. CDR1 SGHRS and CDR2 YFSETQ come from the germline V gene. In nucleotides, the CDR3 is TGCGCCAGCAGCTTGGAGGGCAGGGGGCATCAGCCCCAGCATTTT. It is translated as CASSLEGRGHQPQHF.

The chain carries TRBV5-1 and TRBJ2-2, with TRBD1 identical over 7 bases. Trimming at V came to 4 bases and at J to 3 bases, leaving 9 bases not matched to a gene. From germline, CDR1 is SGHRS and CDR2 YFSETQ. This CDR3 comprises 16 residues. The CDR3 region is CASSPRQGVDTGELFF. The CDR3 DNA follows: TGCGCCAGCAGCCCCCGACAGGGCGTCGACACCGGGGAGCTGTTTTTT.

This clone was seen only a few times. Other DNA sequences in this specimen translate into the identical CDR3. The V and J genes are TRBV5-1 and TRBJ1-1, with 7 bases fitting TRBD1. V shed 4 bases, J shed 1 base, and the junction held 4 bases outside the gene matches. CDR1 and CDR2 (germline): SGHRS, YFSETQ. The CDR3 extends over 14 amino acids. The CDR3 region is CASSLAGGNTEAFF. DNA of the CDR3: TGCGCCAGCAGCCTTGCAGGGGGGAACACTGAAGCTTTCTTT.

In this sample, this clone turned up once. This chain joins TRBV4-1 and TRBJ1-1; 9 bases line up with TRBD1. The CDR3 extends over 16 amino acids. V shed 1 base, J shed 4 bases, and the junction held 7 bases outside the gene matches. Germline V gene lookup returns CDR1 MGHRA and CDR2 YSYEKL. In nucleotides, the CDR3 is TGCGCCAGCAGCCAAGCTCCTGGGACAGGGTTCACTGAAGCTTTCTTT. The encoded protein is CASSQAPGTGFTEAFF.

This clone was counted a single time. This chain links TRBV30 with TRBJ2-6; D not certain. The germline V gene encodes CDR1 GTSNPN and CDR2 SVGIG (reference sequence). This CDR3 is built from 14 residues. Trimming pared 2 bases from V and 1 base from J, leaving 6 bases between. The DNA for the CDR3 is TGTGCCTGGAGTTGGGCTTCTGGGGCCAACGTCCTGACTTTC. Its protein product is CAWSWASGANVLTF.

CDR3 nucleotide sequence: TGTGCCAGCAGCCAAGACTGGGGACAAACTTCACCCCTCCACTTT. Its translation: CASSQDWGQTSPLHF. The V call is TRBV3-1 (or the pseudogene TRBV3-2), the J call TRBJ1-6, with a weak D call TRBD1 (6 bases). V lost 0 bases, J lost 9 bases, and 12 bases lay in between. The length of the CDR3 is 15 residues. Per germline, CDR1 LGHDT and CDR2 YNNKEL (reference sequence).

The chain combines TRBV4-2 with TRBJ2-7; 7 nucleotides agree with TRBD2. The germline CDR1 and CDR2 sequences are LGHNA and YNFKEQ. J gave up 3 bases and V 5 bases, and 7 bases lay outside the gene matches. The CDR3 covers 14 residues. The CDR3 DNA reads as TGTGCCAGCAGCGCCGGACTAGGGATCTACGAGCAGTACTTC. It encodes CASSAGLGIYEQYF.